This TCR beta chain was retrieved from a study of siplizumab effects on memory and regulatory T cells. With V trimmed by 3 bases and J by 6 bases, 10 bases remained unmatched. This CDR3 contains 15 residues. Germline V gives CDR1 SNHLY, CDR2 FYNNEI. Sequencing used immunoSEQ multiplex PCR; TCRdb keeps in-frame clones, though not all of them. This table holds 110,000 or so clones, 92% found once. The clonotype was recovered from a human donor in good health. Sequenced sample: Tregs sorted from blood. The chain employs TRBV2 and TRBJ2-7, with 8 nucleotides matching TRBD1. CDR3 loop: CASSDLGRGHREQYF. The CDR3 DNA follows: TGTGCCAGCAGTGACTTGGGCAGGGGGCATCGCGAGCAGTACTTC. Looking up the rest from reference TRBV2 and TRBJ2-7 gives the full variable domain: EPEVTQTPSHQVTQMGQEVILRCVPISNHLYFYWYRQILGQKVEFLVSFYNNEISEKSEIFDDQFSVERPDGSNFTLKIRSTKLEDSAMYFCASSDLGRGHREQYFGPGTRLTVT.